The T cell receptor beta chain described here comes from a study of cytomegalovirus exposure and HLA in healthy donors. Study-wide context: Caucasian-associated ancestry cluster membership applied to 75% to 85% of around 400 genotyped donors.

General observations from the study: Researchers counted roughly 150 TCR beta chains as cytomegalovirus-associated. The authors later linked a missense DCLRE1C variant to TCR beta V- and J-gene trimming.

On this clone itself: Its antigen is unknown.

V was pared by 6 bases and J by 3 bases, with 8 bases between. Germline values: CDR1 LGHNA, CDR2 YNFKEQ. This CDR3 has 12 amino acids. The primer mix had 60 Vbeta and 13 Jbeta primers. Using immunoSEQ multiplex PCR, the repertoire was profiled, and TCRdb retains in-frame clones only, with some absent. The table lists approximately 110,000 clones, roughly 66% of them singletons, with around 5% in the top ten. The receptor comes from a man in his 60s in good health and CMV-seropositive. Sequencing was carried out using PBMCs. This chain uses TRBV4-2 with TRBJ1-2; D not resolved. CDR3 sequence: CASSFRDYGYTF. CDR3 nucleotide sequence: TGTGCCAGCAGTTTCCGGGACTATGGCTACACCTTC.